This is a list of T cell receptor beta chains from one sample in a study of T cells in Graves' hyperthyroidism and ophthalmopathy. Each CDR3 protein gets one entry after TCRdb re-called the multiplex PCR reads with MiXCR. The data show roughly 500,000 distinct CDR3 sequences, about 15% seen once. Sequenced: blood. All receptors come from a woman aged 25 to 39 with Graves' hyperthyroidism that later progressed to Graves' ophthalmopathy. Both conserved end residues are part of each CDR3. Fields, in order: clone size, J gene, V gene, D gene, CDR3 DNA, CDR3 protein. A D gene is named only where the DNA matches it firmly. Clone size is shown for a subset of rows, as once, few, many or a class of expanded clone.

many | TRBJ1-5 | TRBV9 | NA | TGTGCCAGCAGCGTAGAATTGGGGGAGGGTCAGCCCCAGCATTTT | CASSVELGEGQPQHF
few | TRBJ2-1 | TRBV14 | NA | TGTGCCAGCAGCCAAGTTCGCCGAGCGCCCTACAATGAGCAGTTCTTC | CASSQVRRAPYNEQFF
many | TRBJ2-2 | TRBV10-3 | NA | TGTGCCATCGGCCCAGGGACGGGCACCGGGGAGCTGTTTTTT | CAIGPGTGTGELFF
NA | TRBJ1-6 | TRBV6-2/TRBV6-3 | NA | TGTGCCAGCAGTTACCCCCCCCTCGGGGGGGTAGGGAATTCACCCCTCCACTTT | CASSYPPLGGVGNSPLHF
NA | TRBJ1-1 | TRBV20-1 | NA | TGCAGTGCCCAACAGAGATTGAACACTGAAGCTTTCTTT | CSAQQRLNTEAFF
many | TRBJ1-1 | TRBV5-1 | TRBD1 | TGCGCCAGCAGCTTGACAGGGGAGAACACTGAAGCTTTCTTT | CASSLTGENTEAFF
many | TRBJ2-1 | TRBV27 | TRBD2 | TGTGCCAGCAGGGGGTTAGCGGGCCTATTGAGCTCCTACAATGAGCAGTTCTTC | CASRGLAGLLSSYNEQFF
NA | TRBJ2-2 | TRBV4-1 | NA | TGCGCCAGCAGCCAAGATAGGCAAGGCCTCCGGGAGCTGTTTTTT | CASSQDRQGLRELFF
many | TRBJ2-7 | TRBV28 | NA | TGTGCCAGCACCCTGGGAGGGGGCAAGTACGAGCAGTACTTC | CASTLGGGKYEQYF
many | TRBJ1-2 | TRBV19 | TRBD1 | TGTGCCAGTAGCGCGGACAGGTACTATGGCTACACCTTC | CASSADRYYGYTF
many | TRBJ1-5 | TRBV6-1 | NA | TGTGCCAGCACCTCCCCAGGGAGCAATCAGCCCCAGCATTTT | CASTSPGSNQPQHF
NA | TRBJ2-1 | TRBV29-1 | NA | TGCAGCGTTGGGTCTGGGGGTGATGAGCAGTTCTTC | CSVGSGGDEQFF
few | TRBJ2-3 | TRBV20-1 | NA | TGCAGTGCTAGTAAACGGCCCACAGATACGCAGTATTTT | CSASKRPTDTQYF
few | TRBJ1-2 | TRBV5-6 | NA | TGTGCCATCAGTGCTTGGGATGGCTACACCTTC | CAISAWDGYTF
NA | TRBJ1-2 | TRBV5-1 | NA | TGCGCCAGCAGCTTGGAGGCCGGCGCTAACTATGGCTACACCTTC | CASSLEAGANYGYTF
few | TRBJ2-2 | TRBV29-1 | NA | TGCAGCGTTGAGGGGGGGGCCAACACCGGGGAGCTGTTTTTT | CSVEGGANTGELFF
few | TRBJ2-3 | TRBV10-1 | TRBD2 | TGCGCCAGCAGTGTCTTAGCGGGAGGGCCCGAAGATACGCAGTATTTT | CASSVLAGGPEDTQYF
many | TRBJ2-3 | TRBV20-1 | NA | TGCAGTGCCAGAGGGTTTTCTAGCACAGATACGCAGTATTTT | CSARGFSSTDTQYF
few | TRBJ2-1 | TRBV13 | NA | TGTGCCAGCAGCCCCCGACCAGACTTCAAGGAGCAGTTCTTC | CASSPRPDFKEQFF
NA | TRBJ2-3 | TRBV6-1 | TRBD2 | TGTGCCAGCAGTGAGGGCCCCCCCCAGCGGGATGACTCAGATACGCAGTATTTT | CASSEGPPQRDDSDTQYF
few | TRBJ1-2 | TRBV7-6 | NA | TGTGCCAGCAGCTTAGAATCAGGGGTCTCCTATGGCTACACCTTC | CASSLESGVSYGYTF
many | TRBJ2-5 | TRBV5-1 | NA | TGCGCCAGCAGCGTTAATAGGATTGATGAAGAGACCCAGTACTTC | CASSVNRIDEETQYF
many | TRBJ1-1 | TRBV27 | NA | TGTGCCAGCAGCCTACAGGGCGGTACGAACACTGAAGCTTTCTTT | CASSLQGGTNTEAFF
few | TRBJ2-4 | TRBV3-1 | NA | TGTGCCAGCAGCCAGAGGGGGTTTCTAGCCAAAAACATTCAGTACTTC | CASSQRGFLAKNIQYF
many | TRBJ1-1 | TRBV2 | TRBD1 | TGTGCCAGCGGGGAGGACAGGGGGGGATTCACTGAAGCTTTCTTT | CASGEDRGGFTEAFF
few | TRBJ2-1 | TRBV20-1 | TRBD2 | TGCAGTGCTGCCCAACTAGCGGGAGGTCGGTACAATGAGCAGTTCTTC | CSAAQLAGGRYNEQFF
many | TRBJ2-7 | TRBV20-1 | NA | TGCAGTGCTAGAGATGCCAGGAAGTACGAGCAGTACTTC | CSARDARKYEQYF
few | TRBJ1-5 | TRBV9 | NA | TGTGCCAGCAGCTCCCTAGGGGATAGCAATCAGCCCCAGCATTTT | CASSSLGDSNQPQHF
many | TRBJ2-5 | TRBV7-2 | NA | TGTGCCAGCAGCTTAGTCTTGGGAATGGGAGAGACCCAGTACTTC | CASSLVLGMGETQYF
many | TRBJ2-7 | TRBV6-1 | TRBD1 | TGTGCCAGCAGTGGTCTCCGGGACAGGGGGCCCTACGAGCAGTACTTC | CASSGLRDRGPYEQYF
many | TRBJ1-2 | TRBV5-1 | NA | TGCGCCAGCAGCCCAGACAGCTTTGGGGGCTACACCTTC | CASSPDSFGGYTF
few | TRBJ2-1 | TRBV9 | TRBD2 | TGTGCCAGCAGCCCTTCAACCGGGACTAGCGTACCGGTTAAGCAGTTCTTC | CASSPSTGTSVPVKQFF
many | TRBJ2-5 | TRBV30 | NA | TGTGCCTGGAGTGTGGGGACTCCCGAGACCCAGTACTTC | CAWSVGTPETQYF
NA | TRBJ2-3 | TRBV10-1 | TRBD2 | TGCGCCAGCAGTGATGCGGGAGTGGGCACAGATACGCAGTATTTT | CASSDAGVGTDTQYF
few | TRBJ1-2 | TRBV25-1 | TRBD1 | TGTGCCAGCAGTGAGTCTCAGGGGGCGGCCTATGGCTACACCTTC | CASSESQGAAYGYTF
NA | TRBJ2-7 | TRBV15 | TRBD2 | TGTGCCACCAGCAATATAGCGGGAGCGACCTACGAGCAGTACTTC | CATSNIAGATYEQYF
many | TRBJ1-1 | TRBV20-1 | TRBD1 | TGCAGTGCTAGAGATGGGGACAGGGGCGAAGCTTTCTTT | CSARDGDRGEAFF
many | TRBJ2-7 | TRBV7-2 | NA | TGTGCCAGCAGCCTTCTTGGGGTGCAGTACTTC | CASSLLGVQYF
few | TRBJ2-3 | TRBV19 | NA | TGTGCCAGTAGTCCACTGACCCTGCTCGGGAGCACAGATACGCAGTATTTT | CASSPLTLLGSTDTQYF
many | TRBJ2-1 | TRBV28 | NA | TGTGCCAGCAGGACCCAGGTTAGGTCTGAGCAGTTCTTC | CASRTQVRSEQFF
many | TRBJ1-2 | TRBV28 | TRBD1 | TGTGCCAGCAGTGGCGGGACAGTTACCCCAACCCGCACCTTC | CASSGGTVTPTRTF
once | TRBJ2-7 | TRBV20-1 | TRBD2 | TGCAGTGCTAGAGATCGGGCTAGCGGGAGTGGCGAGCAGTACTTC | CSARDRASGSGEQYF
many | TRBJ2-3 | TRBV19 | NA | TGTGCCAGTAGTGTCTTAGATACGCAGTATTTT | CASSVLDTQYF
few | TRBJ2-1 | TRBV12-3/TRBV12-4 | TRBD2 | TGTGCCAGCAGCTTGCCGGGACTAGCGGGAGGCTGGGAGCAGTTCTTC | CASSLPGLAGGWEQFF
few | TRBJ1-2 | TRBV6-6 | NA | TGTGCCAGCAGTTACTCTTTGCAAGGCAACTATGGCTACACCTTC | CASSYSLQGNYGYTF
many | TRBJ2-5 | TRBV29-1 | NA | TGCAGCGTTGAAGAGGGATACAGGTATCAAGAGACCCAGTACTTC | CSVEEGYRYQETQYF
many | TRBJ1-5 | TRBV20-1 | TRBD1 | TGCAGTGCAGCGGGACAGGGGGCGAATCAGCCCCAGCATTTT | CSAAGQGANQPQHF
many | TRBJ1-1 | TRBV12-3/TRBV12-4 | NA | TGTGCCAGCAGTTTAAGGCAGAAAGTTTCTGAAGCTTTCTTT | CASSLRQKVSEAFF
many | TRBJ1-2 | TRBV11-2 | TRBD1 | TGTGCCAGCAGCCCAACGACAGGGCCATACCCCGTGACTTATCGCTACACCTTC | CASSPTTGPYPVTYRYTF
many | TRBJ2-2 | TRBV19 | TRBD1 | TGTGCCAGTAACCGACCGGGACAGGGGGTGAACACCGGGGAGCTGTTTTTT | CASNRPGQGVNTGELFF
many | TRBJ2-7 | TRBV11-3 | TRBD1 | TGTGCCAGCAGCCGCCCGGGACAGTACTACGAGCAGTACTTC | CASSRPGQYYEQYF
few | TRBJ2-2 | TRBV12-3/TRBV12-4 | TRBD2 | TGTGCCAGCTTGAGATTTTTTATAGCGGGAGGGAACGTCGGGGAGCTGTTTTTT | CASLRFFIAGGNVGELFF